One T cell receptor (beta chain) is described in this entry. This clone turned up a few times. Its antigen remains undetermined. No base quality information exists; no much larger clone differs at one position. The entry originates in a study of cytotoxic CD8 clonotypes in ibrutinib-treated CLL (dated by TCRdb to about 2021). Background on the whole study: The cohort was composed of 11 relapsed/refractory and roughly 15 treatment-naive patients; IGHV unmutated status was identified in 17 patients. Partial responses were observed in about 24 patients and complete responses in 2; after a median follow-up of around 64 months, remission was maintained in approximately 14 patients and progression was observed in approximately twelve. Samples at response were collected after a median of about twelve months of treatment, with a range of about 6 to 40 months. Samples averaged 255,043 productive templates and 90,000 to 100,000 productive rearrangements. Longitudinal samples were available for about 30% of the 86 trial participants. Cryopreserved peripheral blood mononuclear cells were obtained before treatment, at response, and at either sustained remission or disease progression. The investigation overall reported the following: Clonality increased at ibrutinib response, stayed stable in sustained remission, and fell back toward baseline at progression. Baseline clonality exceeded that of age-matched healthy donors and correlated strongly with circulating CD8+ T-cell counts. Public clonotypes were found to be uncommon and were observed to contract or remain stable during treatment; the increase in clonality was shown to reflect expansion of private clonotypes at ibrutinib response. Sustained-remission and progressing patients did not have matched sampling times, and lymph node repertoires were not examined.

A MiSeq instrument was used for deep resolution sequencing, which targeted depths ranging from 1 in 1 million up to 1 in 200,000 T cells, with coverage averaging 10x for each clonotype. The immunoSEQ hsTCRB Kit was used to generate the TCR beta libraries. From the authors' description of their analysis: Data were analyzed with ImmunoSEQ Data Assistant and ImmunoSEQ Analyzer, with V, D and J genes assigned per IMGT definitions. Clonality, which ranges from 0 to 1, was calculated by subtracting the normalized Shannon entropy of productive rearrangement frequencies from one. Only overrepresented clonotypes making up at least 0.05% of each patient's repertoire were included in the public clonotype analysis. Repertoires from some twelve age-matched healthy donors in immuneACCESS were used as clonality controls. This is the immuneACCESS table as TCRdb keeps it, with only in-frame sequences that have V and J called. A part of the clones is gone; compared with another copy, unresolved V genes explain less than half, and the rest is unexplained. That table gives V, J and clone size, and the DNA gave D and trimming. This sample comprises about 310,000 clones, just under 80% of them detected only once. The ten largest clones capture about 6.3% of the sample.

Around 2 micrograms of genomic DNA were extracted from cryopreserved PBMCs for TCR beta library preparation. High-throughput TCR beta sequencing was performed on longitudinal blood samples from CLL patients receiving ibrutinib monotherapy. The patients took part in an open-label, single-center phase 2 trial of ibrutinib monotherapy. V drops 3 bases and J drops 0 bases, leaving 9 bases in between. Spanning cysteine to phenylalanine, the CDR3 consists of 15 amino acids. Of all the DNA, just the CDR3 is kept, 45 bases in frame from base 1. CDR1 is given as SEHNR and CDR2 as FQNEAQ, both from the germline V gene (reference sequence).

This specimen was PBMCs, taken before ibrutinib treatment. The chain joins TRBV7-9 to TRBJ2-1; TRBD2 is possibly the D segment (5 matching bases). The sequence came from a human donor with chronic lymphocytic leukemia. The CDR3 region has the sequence CASSFSEISYNEQFF. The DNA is TGTGCCAGCAGCTTTAGCGAGATCTCCTACAATGAGCAGTTCTTC.